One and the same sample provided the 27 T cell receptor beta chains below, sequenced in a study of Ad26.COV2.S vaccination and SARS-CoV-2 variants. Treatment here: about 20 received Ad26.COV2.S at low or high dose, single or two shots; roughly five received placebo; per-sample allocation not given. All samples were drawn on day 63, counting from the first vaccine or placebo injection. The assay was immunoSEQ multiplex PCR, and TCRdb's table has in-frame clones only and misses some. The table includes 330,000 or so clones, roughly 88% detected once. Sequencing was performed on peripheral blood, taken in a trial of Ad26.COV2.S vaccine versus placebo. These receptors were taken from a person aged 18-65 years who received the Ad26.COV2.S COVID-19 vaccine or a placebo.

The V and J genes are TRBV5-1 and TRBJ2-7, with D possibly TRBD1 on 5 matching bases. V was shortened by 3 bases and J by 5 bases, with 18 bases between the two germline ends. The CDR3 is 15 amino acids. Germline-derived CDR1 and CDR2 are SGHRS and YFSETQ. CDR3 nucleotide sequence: TGCGCCAGCAGCTGGAGCCCACAAAGACAGAACGAGCAGTACTTC. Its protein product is CASSWSPQRQNEQYF.

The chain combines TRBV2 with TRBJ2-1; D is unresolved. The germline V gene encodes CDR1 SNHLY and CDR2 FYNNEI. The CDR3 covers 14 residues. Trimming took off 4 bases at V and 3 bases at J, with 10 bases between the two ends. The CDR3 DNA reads TGTGCCAGCAGTGTCTTACAAAGCTACAATGAGCAGTTCTTC. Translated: CASSVLQSYNEQFF.

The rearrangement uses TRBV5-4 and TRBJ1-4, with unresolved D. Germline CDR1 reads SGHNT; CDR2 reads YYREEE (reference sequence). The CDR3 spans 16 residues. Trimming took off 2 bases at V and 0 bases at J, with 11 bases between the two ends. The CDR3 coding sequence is TGTGCCAGCAGCTTTTGGGGTACCGCAACTAATGAAAAACTGTTTTTT. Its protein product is CASSFWGTATNEKLFF.

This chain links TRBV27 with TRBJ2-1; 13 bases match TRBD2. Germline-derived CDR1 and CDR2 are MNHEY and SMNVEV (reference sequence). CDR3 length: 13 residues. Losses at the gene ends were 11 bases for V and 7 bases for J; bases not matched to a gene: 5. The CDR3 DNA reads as TGTGCCTCCCGGACTAGCGGGAGTAATGAGCAGTTCTTC. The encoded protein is CASRTSGSNEQFF.

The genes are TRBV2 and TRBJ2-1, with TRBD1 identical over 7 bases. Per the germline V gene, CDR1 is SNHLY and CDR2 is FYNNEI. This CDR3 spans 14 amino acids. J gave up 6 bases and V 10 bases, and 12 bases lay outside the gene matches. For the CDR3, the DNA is TGTGCCACCCCCCGAGACAGGGACGTCAATGAGCAGTTCTTC. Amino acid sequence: CATPRDRDVNEQFF.

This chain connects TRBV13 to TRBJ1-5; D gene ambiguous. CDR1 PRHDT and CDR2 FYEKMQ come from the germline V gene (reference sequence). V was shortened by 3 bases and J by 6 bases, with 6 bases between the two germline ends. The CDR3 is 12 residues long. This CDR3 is CASSLGSQPQHF. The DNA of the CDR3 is TGTGCCAGCAGCTTGGGATCTCAGCCCCAGCATTTT.

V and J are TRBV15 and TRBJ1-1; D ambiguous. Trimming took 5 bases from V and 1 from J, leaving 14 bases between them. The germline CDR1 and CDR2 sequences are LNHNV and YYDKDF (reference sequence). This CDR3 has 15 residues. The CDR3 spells CATSRLGSWNTEAFF. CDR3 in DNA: TGTGCCACCAGCCGCCTAGGCAGCTGGAACACTGAAGCTTTCTTT.

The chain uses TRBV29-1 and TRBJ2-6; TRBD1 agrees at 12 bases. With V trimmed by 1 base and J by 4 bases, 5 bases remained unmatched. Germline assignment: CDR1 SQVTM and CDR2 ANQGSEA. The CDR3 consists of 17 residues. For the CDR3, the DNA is TGCAGCGTTGAAGGGGGACAGGGGGCTGCCGGGGCCAACGTCCTGACTTTC. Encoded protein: CSVEGGQGAAGANVLTF.

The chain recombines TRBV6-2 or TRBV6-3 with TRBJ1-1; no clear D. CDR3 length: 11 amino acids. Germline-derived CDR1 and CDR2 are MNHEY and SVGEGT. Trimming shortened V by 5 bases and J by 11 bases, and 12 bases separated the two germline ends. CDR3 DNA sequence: TGTGCCAGCAGTCGTTTACTGTGGGCTTTCTTT. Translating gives CASSRLLWAFF.

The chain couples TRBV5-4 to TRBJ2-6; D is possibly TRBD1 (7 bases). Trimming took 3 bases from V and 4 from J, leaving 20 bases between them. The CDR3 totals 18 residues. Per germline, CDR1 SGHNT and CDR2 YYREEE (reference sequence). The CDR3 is CASSSPGGIGTGANVLTF. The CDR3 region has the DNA TGTGCCAGCAGCTCCCCAGGGGGGATAGGCACAGGGGCCAACGTCCTGACTTTC.

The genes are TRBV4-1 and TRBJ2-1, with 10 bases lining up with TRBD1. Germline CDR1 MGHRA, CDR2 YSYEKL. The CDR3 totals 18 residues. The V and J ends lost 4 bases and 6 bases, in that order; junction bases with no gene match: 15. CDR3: CASSPRLSGTGDFNEQFF. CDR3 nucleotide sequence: TGCGCCAGCAGCCCACGCTTAAGCGGGACAGGGGATTTCAATGAGCAGTTCTTC.

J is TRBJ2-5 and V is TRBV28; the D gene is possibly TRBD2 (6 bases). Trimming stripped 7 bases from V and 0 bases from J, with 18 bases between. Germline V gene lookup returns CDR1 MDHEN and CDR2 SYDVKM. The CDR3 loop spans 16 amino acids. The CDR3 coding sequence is TGTGCCAGCACCCCGGGAGCGGAAAGGTACCAAGAGACCCAGTACTTC. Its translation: CASTPGAERYQETQYF. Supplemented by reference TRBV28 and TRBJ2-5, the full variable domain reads DVKVTQSSRYLVKRTGEKVFLECVQDMDHENMFWYRQDPGLGLRLIYFSYDVKMKEKGDIPEGYSVSREKKERFSLILESASTNQTSMYLCASTPGAERYQETQYFGPGTRLLVL.

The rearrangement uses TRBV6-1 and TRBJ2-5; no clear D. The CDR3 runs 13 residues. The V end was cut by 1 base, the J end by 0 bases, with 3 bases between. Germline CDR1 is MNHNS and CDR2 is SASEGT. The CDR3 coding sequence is TGTGCCAGCAGTGAAGTTAACCAAGAGACCCAGTACTTC. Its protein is CASSEVNQETQYF.

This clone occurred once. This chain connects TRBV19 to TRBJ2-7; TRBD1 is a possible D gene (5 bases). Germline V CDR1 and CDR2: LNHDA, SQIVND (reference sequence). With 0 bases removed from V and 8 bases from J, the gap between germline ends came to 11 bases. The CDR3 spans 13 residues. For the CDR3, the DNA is TGTGCCAGTAGTATAGATCCGCAGGGAAAGCAGTACTTC. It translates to CASSIDPQGKQYF.

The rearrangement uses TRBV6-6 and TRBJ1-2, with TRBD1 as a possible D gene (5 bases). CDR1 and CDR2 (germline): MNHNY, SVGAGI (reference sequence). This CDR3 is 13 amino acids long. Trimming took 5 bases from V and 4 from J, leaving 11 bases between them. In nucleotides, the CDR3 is TGTGCCAGCAGTCCCGAGACAGTCTATGGCTACACCTTC. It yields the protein CASSPETVYGYTF.

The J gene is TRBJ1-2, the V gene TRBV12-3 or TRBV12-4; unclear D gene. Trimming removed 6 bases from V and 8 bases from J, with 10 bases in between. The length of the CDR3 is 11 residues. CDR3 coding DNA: TGTGCCAGCAGCGCAAGTCGAGGCTACACCTTC. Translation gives CASSASRGYTF.

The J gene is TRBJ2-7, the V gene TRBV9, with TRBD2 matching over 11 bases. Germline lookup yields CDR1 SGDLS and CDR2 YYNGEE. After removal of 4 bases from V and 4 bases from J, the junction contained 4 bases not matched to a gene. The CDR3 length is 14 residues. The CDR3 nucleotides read TGTGCCAGCAGCCTCGCTAGCGGGGGGTACGAGCAGTACTTC. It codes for CASSLASGGYEQYF.

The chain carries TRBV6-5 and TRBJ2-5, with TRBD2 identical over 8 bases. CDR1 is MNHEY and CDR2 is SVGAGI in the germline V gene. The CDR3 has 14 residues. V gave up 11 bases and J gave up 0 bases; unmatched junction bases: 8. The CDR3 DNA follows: TGTGCCGTGGGCCCTAGCGGGTACCAAGAGACCCAGTACTTC. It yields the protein CAVGPSGYQETQYF.

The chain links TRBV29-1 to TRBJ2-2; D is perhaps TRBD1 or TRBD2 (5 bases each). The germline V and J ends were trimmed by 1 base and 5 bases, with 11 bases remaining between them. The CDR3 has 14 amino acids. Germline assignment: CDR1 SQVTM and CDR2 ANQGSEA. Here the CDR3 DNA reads TGCAGCGTTGAAGCCGGGACGACGACCGGGGAGCTGTTTTTT. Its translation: CSVEAGTTTGELFF.

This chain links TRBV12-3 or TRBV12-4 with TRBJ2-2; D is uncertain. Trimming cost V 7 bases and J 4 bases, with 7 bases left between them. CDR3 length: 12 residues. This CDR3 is CASTALTGELFF. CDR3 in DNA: TGTGCCAGCACCGCTCTCACCGGGGAGCTGTTTTTT.

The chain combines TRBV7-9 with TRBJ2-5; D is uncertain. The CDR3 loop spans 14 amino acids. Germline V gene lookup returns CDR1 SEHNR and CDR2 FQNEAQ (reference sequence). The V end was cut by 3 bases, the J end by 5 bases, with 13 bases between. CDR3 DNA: TGTGCCAGCAGCTTCTTAGTTGGGTGGGAGACCCAGTACTTC. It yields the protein CASSFLVGWETQYF.

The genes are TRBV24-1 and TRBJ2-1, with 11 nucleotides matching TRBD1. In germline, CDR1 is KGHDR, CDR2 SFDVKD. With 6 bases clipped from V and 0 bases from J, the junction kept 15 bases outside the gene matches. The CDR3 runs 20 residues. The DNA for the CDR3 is TGTGCCACCAGTTCCACTGACACCGGGACAGGGGGGAGCTCCTACAATGAGCAGTTCTTC. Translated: CATSSTDTGTGGSSYNEQFF.

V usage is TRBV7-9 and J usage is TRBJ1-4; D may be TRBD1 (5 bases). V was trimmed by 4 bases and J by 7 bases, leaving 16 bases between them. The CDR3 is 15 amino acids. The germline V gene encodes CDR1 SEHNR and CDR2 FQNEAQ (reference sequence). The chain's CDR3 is CASSYLGVEGEKLFF. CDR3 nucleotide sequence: TGTGCCAGCAGCTACTTGGGGGTAGAGGGTGAAAAACTGTTTTTT.

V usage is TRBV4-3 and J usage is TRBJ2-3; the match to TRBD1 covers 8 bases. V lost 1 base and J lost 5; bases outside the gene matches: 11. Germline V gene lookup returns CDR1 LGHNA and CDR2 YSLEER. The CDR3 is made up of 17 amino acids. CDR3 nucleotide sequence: TGCGCCAGCAGCCAAGTAGCCGGGACAGGTTTTGGAGATACGCAGTATTTT. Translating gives CASSQVAGTGFGDTQYF.

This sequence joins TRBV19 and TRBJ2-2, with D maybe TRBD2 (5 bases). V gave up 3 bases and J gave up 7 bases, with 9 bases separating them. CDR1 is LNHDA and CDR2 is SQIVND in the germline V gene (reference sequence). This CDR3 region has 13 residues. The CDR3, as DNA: TGTGCCAGTAGTATTGGGGAGATCGGGGAGCTGTTTTTT. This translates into CASSIGEIGELFF.

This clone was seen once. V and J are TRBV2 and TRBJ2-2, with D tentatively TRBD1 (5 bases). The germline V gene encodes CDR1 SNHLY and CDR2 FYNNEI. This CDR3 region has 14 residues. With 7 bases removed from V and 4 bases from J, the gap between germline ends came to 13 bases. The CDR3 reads CASTSQGSTGELFF. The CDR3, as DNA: TGTGCCAGCACCTCCCAGGGTTCCACCGGGGAGCTGTTTTTT.

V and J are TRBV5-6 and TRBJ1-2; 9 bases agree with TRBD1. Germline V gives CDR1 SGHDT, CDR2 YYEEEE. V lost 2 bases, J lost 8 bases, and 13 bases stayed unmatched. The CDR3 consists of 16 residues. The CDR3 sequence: CASSFQLGQGSWGYTF. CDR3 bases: TGTGCCAGCAGCTTTCAGCTTGGACAGGGGTCGTGGGGCTACACCTTC.